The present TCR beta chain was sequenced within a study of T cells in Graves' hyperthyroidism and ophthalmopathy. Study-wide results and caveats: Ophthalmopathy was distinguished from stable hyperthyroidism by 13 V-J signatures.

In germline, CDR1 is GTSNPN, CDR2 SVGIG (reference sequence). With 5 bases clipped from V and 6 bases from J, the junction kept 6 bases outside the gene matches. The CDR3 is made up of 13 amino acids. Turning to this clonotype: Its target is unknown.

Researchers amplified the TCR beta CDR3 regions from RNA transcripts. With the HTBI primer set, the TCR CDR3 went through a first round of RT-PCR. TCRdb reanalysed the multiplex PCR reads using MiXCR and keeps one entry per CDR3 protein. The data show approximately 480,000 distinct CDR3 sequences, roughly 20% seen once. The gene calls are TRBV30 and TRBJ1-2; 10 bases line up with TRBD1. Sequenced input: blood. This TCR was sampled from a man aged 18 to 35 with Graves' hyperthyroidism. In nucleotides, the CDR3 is TGTGCCTGGGGGACAGGGGAAGGGAATGGCTACACCTTC. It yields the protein CAWGTGEGNGYTF.